This is a list of T cell receptor beta chains from one sample in a study of blood T cells in healthy people across ages. TCRdb itself ran the 5' RACE reads through MiXCR, one entry per CDR3 protein. The table shows more than 900,000 distinct CDR3 sequences, with about 25% occurring only once. These data also featured in a second study, about T cells of mothers and their children.

Sequenced input: blood. The origin of the receptors is a girl aged 2 to 9 in good health. Each CDR3 is given with its conserved first and last residue. D genes are given only for firm matches. Size is omitted from some rows. Given values are once, few, many or a class for expanded clones.

>few|-|TRBV5-1|TRBJ1-4
CASSPGPDNEKLFF
TGCGCCAGCAGCCCCGGACCTGATAATGAAAAACTGTTTTTT
>-|-|TRBV12-3/TRBV12-4|TRBJ1-4
CASRRGENEKLFF
TGTGCCTCGCGTCGGGGGGAAAATGAAAAACTGTTTTTT
>-|-|TRBV29-1|TRBJ2-7
CSVEVNTAYEQYF
TGCAGCGTTGAGGTGAATACGGCCTACGAGCAGTACTTC
>-|TRBD1|TRBV5-1|TRBJ2-3
CASNQGAEDTQYF
TGCGCCAGCAATCAGGGGGCCGAAGATACGCAGTATTTT
>-|-|TRBV16|TRBJ2-5
CASSQFIETQYF
TGTGCCAGCAGCCAATTTATAGAGACCCAGTACTTC
>-|TRBD1|TRBV20-1|TRBJ2-7
CSATIPGGLSYEQYF
TGCAGTGCTACGATCCCAGGGGGCTTATCCTACGAGCAGTACTTC
>few|-|TRBV2|TRBJ2-2
CASKRDTNTGELFF
TGTGCCAGCAAAAGAGATACGAACACCGGGGAGCTGTTTTTT
>few|-|TRBV4-1|TRBJ2-3
CASSQVGAVTDTQYF
TGCGCCAGCAGCCAAGTCGGGGCGGTCACAGATACGCAGTATTTT
>-|-|TRBV28|TRBJ2-7
CASSFATRLFYEQYF
TGTGCCAGCAGTTTTGCAACTAGGCTTTTTTACGAGCAGTACTTC
>few|TRBD1|TRBV28|TRBJ1-5
CASKETGMGNQPQHF
TGTGCCAGCAAGGAGACAGGGATGGGCAATCAGCCCCAGCATTTT
>-|TRBD2|TRBV20-1|TRBJ2-3
CSARVTLAADTQYF
TGCAGTGCTAGAGTGACCCTAGCGGCAGATACGCAGTATTTT
>few|TRBD1|TRBV7-2|TRBJ2-7
CASSLYGTGTYEQYF
TGTGCCAGCAGCTTATACGGGACAGGGACCTACGAGCAGTACTTC
>-|-|TRBV12-3/TRBV12-4|TRBJ1-4
CASSLRSPQGGKEKLFF
TGTGCCAGCAGTTTAAGGTCCCCACAGGGTGGGAAGGAAAAACTGTTTTTT
>-|-|TRBV5-1|TRBJ2-5
CASSRGAGGGETQYF
TGCGCCAGCAGCAGGGGGGCTGGCGGCGGGGAGACCCAGTACTTC
>-|-|TRBV5-1|TRBJ2-7
CASRSASGVEQYF
TGCGCCAGCCGAAGCGCCTCAGGGGTCGAGCAGTACTTC
>-|-|TRBV11-3|TRBJ2-5
CASSLVWGEETQYF
TGTGCCAGCAGCCTGGTATGGGGAGAAGAGACCCAGTACTTC
>few|-|TRBV5-1|TRBJ1-3
CASRPDIAGNTIYF
TGCGCCAGCAGGCCGGACATCGCTGGAAACACCATATATTTT
>few|-|TRBV6-6|TRBJ1-2
CASSYSGESYGYTF
TGTGCCAGCAGTTATTCCGGAGAAAGCTATGGCTACACCTTC
>-|TRBD2|TRBV9|TRBJ2-1
CASSTTSGMVDEQFF
TGTGCCAGCAGCACTACTAGCGGGATGGTCGATGAGCAGTTCTTC
>few|TRBD1|TRBV29-1|TRBJ2-3
CSVAGQGSADTQYF
TGCAGCGTTGCTGGACAGGGAAGCGCAGATACGCAGTATTTT
>few|TRBD2|TRBV3-1|TRBJ2-1
CASSQEGLADNEQFF
TGTGCCAGCAGCCAAGAGGGACTAGCGGACAATGAGCAGTTCTTC
>few|-|TRBV2|TRBJ1-6
CASSEWGVNSPLHF
TGTGCCAGCAGTGAGTGGGGCGTCAATTCACCCCTCCACTTT
>few|TRBD2|TRBV7-3|TRBJ2-7
CASSLLGASGTGAALEQYF
TGTGCCAGCAGCCTACTCGGGGCTAGCGGGACGGGGGCAGCTCTCGAGCAGTACTTC
>-|-|TRBV10-3|TRBJ2-1
CAISGGRFYNEQFF
TGTGCCATCAGTGGAGGTAGATTCTACAATGAGCAGTTCTTC
>-|-|TRBV5-1|TRBJ2-3
CASSLGVASTDTQYF
TGCGCCAGCAGCTTGGGGGTAGCTAGCACAGATACGCAGTATTTT
>few|TRBD2|TRBV4-1|TRBJ2-7
CASSQEWRESVEQYF
TGCGCCAGCAGCCAAGAGTGGCGGGAGAGTGTCGAGCAGTACTTC
>-|TRBD2|TRBV7-2|TRBJ2-5
CASSGLGREQYF
TGTGCGAGCAGCGGACTAGGGCGTGAGCAGTACTTC
>few|-|TRBV20-1|TRBJ2-1
CSARWGNEQFF
TGCAGTGCTAGGTGGGGCAATGAGCAGTTCTTC
>-|TRBD1|TRBV19|TRBJ2-4
CAITDRGKNIQYF
TGTGCCATTACGGACAGGGGGAAAAACATTCAGTACTTC
>-|-|TRBV6-1|TRBJ2-3
CASSELLDSTDTQYF
TGTGCCAGCAGTGAATTGCTAGATAGCACAGATACGCAGTATTTT
>-|TRBD1|TRBV4-1|TRBJ2-3
CASRTMGRGPDTQYF
TGCGCCAGCAGAACCATGGGCAGGGGGCCGGATACGCAGTATTTT
>-|TRBD1|TRBV27|TRBJ2-5
CASRTGTGGTKTQYF
TGTGCCAGCAGAACCGGGACAGGGGGGACGAAGACCCAGTACTTC
>-|-|TRBV7-9|TRBJ2-1
CASSFFPGEGWDEQFF
TGTGCCAGCAGCTTTTTCCCAGGGGAAGGATGGGATGAGCAGTTCTTC
>-|-|TRBV25-1|TRBJ2-2
CASSSFHLAGELFF
TGTGCCAGCAGTTCTTTCCACTTGGCCGGGGAGCTGTTTTTT
>-|-|TRBV27|TRBJ2-7
CASRRGEFTYEQYF
TGTGCCAGCAGACGGGGAGAATTCACCTACGAGCAGTACTTC
>few|-|TRBV20-1|TRBJ1-1
CSARDHSLEGGFEAFF
TGCAGTGCTAGAGATCATAGTTTAGAGGGAGGTTTTGAAGCTTTCTTT
>few|-|TRBV12-3/TRBV12-4|TRBJ2-7
CAGGAETYEQYF
TGTGCTGGAGGAGCAGAAACCTACGAGCAGTACTTC
>-|-|TRBV7-9|TRBJ2-2
CASSLFRGDTGELFF
TGTGCCAGCAGCTTATTCAGGGGCGACACCGGGGAGCTGTTTTTT
>-|TRBD1|TRBV24-1|TRBJ2-7
CATSDTTGGHEQYF
TGTGCCACCAGTGATACAACAGGGGGCCACGAGCAGTACTTC
>-|TRBD1|TRBV27|TRBJ1-1
CANPNLVRGIAEAFF
TGTGCCAACCCCAACTTAGTCAGGGGGATCGCTGAAGCTTTCTTT
>few|TRBD2|TRBV4-1|TRBJ2-1
CASSQVTSGTSKEQFF
TGCGCCAGCAGCCAAGTAACGAGCGGGACGTCTAAGGAGCAGTTCTTC
>few|-|TRBV7-3|TRBJ2-2
CASSLKPGRATGELFF
TGTGCCAGCAGCTTAAAACCTGGCAGGGCCACCGGGGAGCTGTTTTTT
>few|-|TRBV20-1|TRBJ2-3
CSSNTDISTDTQYF
TGCAGTTCAAATACAGACATCAGCACAGATACGCAGTATTTT
>few|-|TRBV7-9|TRBJ1-4
CASSLDGGNNEKLFF
TGTGCCAGCAGCTTAGATGGAGGAAATAATGAAAAACTGTTTTTT
>-|-|TRBV9|TRBJ2-3
CASSVGEGVADTQYF
TGTGCCAGCAGCGTAGGGGAGGGGGTAGCAGATACGCAGTATTTT
>-|-|TRBV2|TRBJ2-7
CASIGTYSPYEQYF
TGTGCCAGCATCGGGACATATTCACCCTACGAGCAGTACTTC
>-|TRBD1|TRBV7-9|TRBJ2-7
CASSPQTGQGRYEQYF
TGTGCCAGCAGCCCTCAAACGGGACAGGGGCGTTACGAGCAGTACTTC
>few|TRBD1|TRBV20-1|TRBJ1-2
CSARVLDRDYYGYTF
TGCAGTGCTAGAGTACTGGACAGGGACTACTATGGCTACACCTTC
>-|-|TRBV12-5|TRBJ1-2
CASGSQKWDGYTF
TGTGCTAGTGGTTCCCAAAAATGGGATGGCTACACCTTC
>-|TRBD1|TRBV6-2/TRBV6-3|TRBJ2-5
CASSYPGDRDQETQYF
TGTGCCAGCAGTTACCCCGGGGACAGAGACCAAGAGACCCAGTACTTC